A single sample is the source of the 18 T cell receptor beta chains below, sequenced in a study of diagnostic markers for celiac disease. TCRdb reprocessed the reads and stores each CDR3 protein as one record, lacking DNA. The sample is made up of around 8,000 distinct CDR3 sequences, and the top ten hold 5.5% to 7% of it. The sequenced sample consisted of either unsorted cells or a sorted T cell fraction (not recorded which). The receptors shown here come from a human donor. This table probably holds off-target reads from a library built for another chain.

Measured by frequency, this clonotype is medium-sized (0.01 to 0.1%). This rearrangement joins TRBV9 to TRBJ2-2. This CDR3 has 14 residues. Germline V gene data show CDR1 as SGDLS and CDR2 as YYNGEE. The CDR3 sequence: CASSVGDSTGELFF.

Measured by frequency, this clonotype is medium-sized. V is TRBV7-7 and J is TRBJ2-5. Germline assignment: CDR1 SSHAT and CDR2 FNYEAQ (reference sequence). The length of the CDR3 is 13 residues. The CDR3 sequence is CASSLDRQETQYF.

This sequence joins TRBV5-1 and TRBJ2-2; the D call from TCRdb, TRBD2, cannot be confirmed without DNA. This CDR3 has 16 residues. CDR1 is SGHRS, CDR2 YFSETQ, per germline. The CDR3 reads CASSLAFSGFTGELFF.

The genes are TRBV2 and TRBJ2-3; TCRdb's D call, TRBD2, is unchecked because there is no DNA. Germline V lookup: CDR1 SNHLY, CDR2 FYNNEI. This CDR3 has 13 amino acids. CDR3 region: CASSEFGAKTQYF. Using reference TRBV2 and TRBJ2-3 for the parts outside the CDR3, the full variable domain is EPEVTQTPSHQVTQMGQEVILRCVPISNHLYFYWYRQILGQKVEFLVSFYNNEISEKSEIFDDQFSVERPDGSNFTLKIRSTKLEDSAMYFCASSEFGAKTQYFGPGTRLTVL.

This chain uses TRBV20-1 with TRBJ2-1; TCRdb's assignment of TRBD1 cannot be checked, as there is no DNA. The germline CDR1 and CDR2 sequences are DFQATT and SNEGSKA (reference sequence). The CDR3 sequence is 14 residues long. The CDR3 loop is CSAGRDIWGNEQFF.

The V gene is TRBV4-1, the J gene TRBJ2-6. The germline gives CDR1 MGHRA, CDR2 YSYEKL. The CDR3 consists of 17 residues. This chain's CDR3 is CASSQEIRDSGANVLTF.

The CDR3 loop reads CASSRGVNTEAFF. The chain recombines TRBV5-1 with TRBJ1-1. Germline V CDR1 and CDR2: SGHRS, YFSETQ. The CDR3 totals 13 residues.

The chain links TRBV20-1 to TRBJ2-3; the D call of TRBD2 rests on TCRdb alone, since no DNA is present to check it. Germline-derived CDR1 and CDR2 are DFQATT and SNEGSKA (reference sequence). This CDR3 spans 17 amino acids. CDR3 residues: CSARDATSGRGTDTQYF.

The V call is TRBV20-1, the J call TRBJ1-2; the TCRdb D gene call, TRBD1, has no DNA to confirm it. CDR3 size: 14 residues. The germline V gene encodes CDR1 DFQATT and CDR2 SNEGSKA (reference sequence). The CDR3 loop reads CSAPGTGMGHGYTF.

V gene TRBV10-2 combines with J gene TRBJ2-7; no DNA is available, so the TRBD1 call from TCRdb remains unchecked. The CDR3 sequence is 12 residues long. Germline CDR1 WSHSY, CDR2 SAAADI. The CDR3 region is CASSGQNNEQYF.

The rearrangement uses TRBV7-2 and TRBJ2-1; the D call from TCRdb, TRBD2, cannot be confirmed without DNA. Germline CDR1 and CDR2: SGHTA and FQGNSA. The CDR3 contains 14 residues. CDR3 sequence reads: CASSLALASGEQFF.

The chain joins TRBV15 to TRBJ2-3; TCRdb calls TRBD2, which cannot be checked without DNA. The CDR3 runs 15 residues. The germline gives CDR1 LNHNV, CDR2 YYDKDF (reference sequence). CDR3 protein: CATSRGYIGTSTQYF.

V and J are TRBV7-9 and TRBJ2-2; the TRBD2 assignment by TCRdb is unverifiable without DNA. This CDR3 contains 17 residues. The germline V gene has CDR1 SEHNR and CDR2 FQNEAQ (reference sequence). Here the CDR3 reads CASSLGSGTTYTGELFF.

The CDR3 loop is CASRSGPELNTEAFF. This chain connects TRBV2 to TRBJ1-1. Per the germline V gene, CDR1 is SNHLY and CDR2 is FYNNEI. This CDR3 contains 15 residues.

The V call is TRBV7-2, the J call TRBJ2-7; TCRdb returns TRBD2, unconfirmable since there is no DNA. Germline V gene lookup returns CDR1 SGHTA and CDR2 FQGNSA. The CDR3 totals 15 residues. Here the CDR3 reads CASSSGGLAGDEQYF.

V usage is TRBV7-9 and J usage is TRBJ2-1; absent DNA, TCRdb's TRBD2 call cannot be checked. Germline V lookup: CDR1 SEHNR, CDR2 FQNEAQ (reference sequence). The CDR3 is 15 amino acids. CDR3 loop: CASSLLAGGTNEQFF.

The CDR3 sequence is CASSGFGDFNYGYTF. The chain combines TRBV28 with TRBJ1-2. Germline loops: CDR1 MDHEN, CDR2 SYDVKM. This CDR3 has 15 amino acids.

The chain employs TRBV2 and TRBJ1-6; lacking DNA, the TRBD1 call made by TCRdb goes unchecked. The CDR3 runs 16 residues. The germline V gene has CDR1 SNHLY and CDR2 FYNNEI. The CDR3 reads CASSERQGAYNSPLHF.